The TCR beta chain under discussion was sequenced for a study of early T cells in non-severe SARS-CoV-2 infection. Overall study: Sequencing of unsorted whole blood was done on bulk RNA, leaving chains unpaired.

The study, taken as a whole, reports: In VDJdb matching, anti-spike CD8 responses were favored while private and CD4 specificities went missing.

Individually, cDNA molecules had unique molecular identifiers attached to them. MiXCR, run by TCRdb on the 5' RACE reads, gives a single entry per CDR3 protein. This table has fewer than 75,000 distinct CDR3 sequences, roughly 18% appearing once. A few counts support this clonotype. Antigen unknown. Germline-derived CDR1 and CDR2 are MNHNY and SVGAGI (reference sequence). The CDR3 is 14 amino acids. Losses at the gene ends were 3 bases for V and 5 bases for J; bases not matched to a gene: 5. The specimen was whole blood, collected at baseline. This chain connects TRBV6-6 to TRBJ1-1; 8 bases line up with TRBD1. This TCR was recovered from an adult who was a healthcare worker with PCR-confirmed SARS-CoV-2 infection or an uninfected control (not recorded which). The CDR3 reads CASSYTGGETEAFF. The CDR3 DNA sequence: TGTGCCAGCAGTTATACAGGGGGGGAAACTGAAGCTTTCTTT.